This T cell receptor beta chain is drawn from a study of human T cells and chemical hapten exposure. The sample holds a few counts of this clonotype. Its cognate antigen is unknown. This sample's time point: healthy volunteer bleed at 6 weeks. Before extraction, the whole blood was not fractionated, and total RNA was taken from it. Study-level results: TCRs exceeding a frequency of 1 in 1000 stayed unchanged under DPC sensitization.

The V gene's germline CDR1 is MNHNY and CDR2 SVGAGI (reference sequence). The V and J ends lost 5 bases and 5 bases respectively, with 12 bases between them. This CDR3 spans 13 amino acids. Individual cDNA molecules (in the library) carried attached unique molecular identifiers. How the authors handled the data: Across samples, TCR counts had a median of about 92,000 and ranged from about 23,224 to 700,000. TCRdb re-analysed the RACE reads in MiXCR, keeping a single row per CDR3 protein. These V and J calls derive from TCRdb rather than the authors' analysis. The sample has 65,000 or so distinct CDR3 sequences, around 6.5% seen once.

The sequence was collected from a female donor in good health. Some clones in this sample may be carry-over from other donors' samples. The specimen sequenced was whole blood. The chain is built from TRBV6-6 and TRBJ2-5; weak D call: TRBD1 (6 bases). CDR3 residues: CASSPGEWETQYF. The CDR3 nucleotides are TGTGCCAGCAGTCCAGGGGAGTGGGAGACCCAGTACTTC.